Following are 13 T cell receptor beta chains from one sample sequenced in a study of T cell changes during pregnancy in multiple sclerosis (dated by TCRdb to between 2018 and 2021). Library method: the immunoSEQ multiplex PCR assay. Entries here come from immuneACCESS through TCRdb and include only in-frame sequences with V and J called. Some clones fail to appear in such tables; in the studies checked, an unresolved V gene covers under half of the shortfall, and the cause of the remainder is unknown. Recorded for this sample are roughly 36,000 clones; 91% of them occurred a single time. 5% to 6.5% of the sample comes from the top ten. Here the sequenced sample was CD8+ T cells from peripheral blood mononuclear cells, taken in the second trimester of pregnancy. The receptors originated from a female donor with multiple sclerosis, enrolled in a pregnancy study.

This clone was picked up one time. V and J are TRBV14 and TRBJ2-1, with TRBD2 identical over 12 bases. Germline lookup yields CDR1 SGHDN and CDR2 FVKESK. The CDR3 extends over 18 amino acids. J was trimmed by 2 bases and V by 0 bases; bases with no gene match: 5. For the CDR3, the DNA is TGTGCCAGCAGCCAAGACACTAGCGGGAGGTTGGCCTACAATGAGCAGTTCTTC. Translating gives CASSQDTSGRLAYNEQFF.

V and J are TRBV5-6 and TRBJ2-1; D may be TRBD2 (5 bases). The CDR3 length is 17 residues. V was trimmed by 3 bases and J by 0 bases, leaving 16 bases between them. Germline CDR1 and CDR2: SGHDT and YYEEEE. CDR3 sequence (DNA): TGTGCCAGCAGCTCCGTCCAGCGGATGAGCTCCTACAATGAGCAGTTCTTC. Amino acids: CASSSVQRMSSYNEQFF.

The chain couples TRBV11-2 to TRBJ1-6, with unresolved D. Trimming left V 5 bases short and J 8 bases short, with 16 bases between. CDR1 and CDR2 from the germline V gene are SGHAT and FQNNGV. The CDR3 has 15 amino acids. The CDR3 loop reads CASSQAWEIYSPLHF. CDR3 coding DNA: TGTGCCAGCAGCCAGGCATGGGAGATCTATTCACCCCTCCACTTT.

The chain employs TRBV14 and TRBJ2-5, with D possibly matching TRBD2 (6 bases). The CDR3 covers 17 residues. V was cut by 4 bases and J by 7 bases, with 25 bases left in between. Germline V lookup: CDR1 SGHDN, CDR2 FVKESK. The chain's CDR3 is CASSLPSARDRVGTQYF. In DNA form, the CDR3 reads TGTGCCAGCAGCCTCCCCTCGGCGCGGGATCGGGTAGGGACCCAGTACTTC.

The V call is TRBV5-4, the J call TRBJ2-7; D perhaps matches TRBD2 (5 bases). This CDR3 is 12 amino acids long. V was cut by 2 bases and J by 4 bases, with 7 bases left in between. CDR1 is SGHNT, CDR2 YYREEE, per germline (reference sequence). The CDR3 DNA sequence: TGTGCCAGCAGCTTCGGACTGTACGAGCAGTACTTC. This encodes CASSFGLYEQYF.

This chain links TRBV2 with TRBJ1-5; D is uncertain. CDR3 size: 13 residues. Trimming removed 7 bases from V and 0 bases from J, with 7 bases in between. Germline V lookup: CDR1 SNHLY, CDR2 FYNNEI. The CDR3 sequence is CASTEVSNQPQHF. In DNA form, the CDR3 reads TGTGCCAGCACGGAGGTTAGCAATCAGCCCCAGCATTTT.

CDR3 DNA sequence: TGTGCCAGCAGTTTAGGAGGCGGGGAGCTGTTTTTT. Protein sequence: CASSLGGGELFF. The rearrangement uses TRBV27 and TRBJ2-2, with D possibly being TRBD2 (5 bases). Trimming pared 2 bases from V and 7 bases from J, leaving 5 bases between. Germline CDR1 MNHEY, CDR2 SMNVEV (reference sequence). The CDR3 sequence is 12 residues long.

The V and J genes are TRBV7-9 and TRBJ1-1; D not resolved. CDR1 SEHNR and CDR2 FQNEAQ come from the germline V gene (reference sequence). V shed 1 base and J shed 6 bases, with 18 bases lying between them. The CDR3 has 16 residues. The CDR3 loop reads CASSLERTIGRPEAFF. CDR3 coding DNA: TGTGCCAGCAGCTTAGAGCGGACCATCGGGCGTCCTGAAGCTTTCTTT.

CDR3 protein: CASSLISGTGAYQETQYF. In DNA form, the CDR3 reads TGTGCCAGCAGCCTAATCTCCGGGACAGGTGCATACCAAGAGACCCAGTACTTC. The V call is TRBV7-8, the J call TRBJ2-5; 8 bases align to TRBD1. Germline V gives CDR1 SGHVS, CDR2 FQNEAQ. The CDR3 is made up of 18 amino acids. V lost 5 bases and J lost 0; bases outside the gene matches: 14.

V is TRBV30 and J is TRBJ2-1, with 10 bases fitting TRBD2. This CDR3 is 15 amino acids long. CDR1 is GTSNPN, CDR2 SVGIG, per germline (reference sequence). V shed 4 bases and J 5 bases; nucleotides not matched to a gene: 8. The CDR3 here is CAWNWGTSENNEQFF. DNA of the CDR3: TGTGCCTGGAATTGGGGGACTAGCGAGAACAATGAGCAGTTCTTC.

In its sample, this clone was seen once. The rearrangement joins TRBV5-6 to TRBJ1-2, with unresolved D. Looked up from germline, CDR1 is SGHDT and CDR2 is YYEEEE. This CDR3 is 17 amino acids long. Trimming took 2 bases from V and 0 from J, leaving 17 bases between them. The CDR3 DNA follows: TGTGCCAGCAGCTTCGGCACAGCCGGATTAGCTAACTATGGCTACACCTTC. Its protein is CASSFGTAGLANYGYTF. The full variable domain, completed using reference TRBV5-6 and TRBJ1-2, is DAGVTQSPTHLIKTRGQQVTLRCSPKSGHDTVSWYQQALGQGPQFIFQYYEEEERQRGNFPDRFSGHQFPNYSSELNVNALLLGDSALYLCASSFGTAGLANYGYTFGSGTRLTVV.

Comments on this clone: Other DNA sequences from this sample encode an identical CDR3 as well. The rearrangement uses TRBV19 and TRBJ2-2; no reliable D call. The CDR3 has 15 amino acids. Trimming shortened V by 3 bases and J by 1 base, and 9 bases separated the two germline ends. Germline CDR1 reads LNHDA; CDR2 reads SQIVND (reference sequence). The CDR3 DNA is TGTGCCAGTAGTATTACGGGTGGGAACACCGGGGAGCTGTTTTTT. It specifies CASSITGGNTGELFF. The whole variable domain, remainder taken from reference TRBV19 and TRBJ2-2, is DGGITQSPKYLFRKEGQNVTLSCEQNLNHDAMYWYRQDPGQGLRLIYYSQIVNDFQKGDIAEGYSVSREKKESFPLTVTSAQKNPTAFYLCASSITGGNTGELFFGEGSRLTVL.

The chain is built from TRBV6-5 and TRBJ1-5; D gene ambiguous. Germline loops: CDR1 MNHEY, CDR2 SVGAGI. Trimming removed 5 bases from V and 3 bases from J, with 8 bases in between. The CDR3 runs to 13 residues. This chain's CDR3 is CASSLSYNQPQHF. The DNA for the CDR3 is TGTGCCAGCAGTCTATCCTACAATCAGCCCCAGCATTTT.